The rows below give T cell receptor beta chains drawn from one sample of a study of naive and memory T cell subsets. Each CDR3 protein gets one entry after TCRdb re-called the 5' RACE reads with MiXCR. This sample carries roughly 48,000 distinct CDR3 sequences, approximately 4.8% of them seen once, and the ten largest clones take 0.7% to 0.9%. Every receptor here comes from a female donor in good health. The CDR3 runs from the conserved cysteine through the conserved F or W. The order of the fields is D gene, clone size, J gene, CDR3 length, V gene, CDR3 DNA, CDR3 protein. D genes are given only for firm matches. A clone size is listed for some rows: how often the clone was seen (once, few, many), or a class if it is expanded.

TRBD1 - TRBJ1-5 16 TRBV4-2 TGTGCCAGCAGCCACGACCCGGGACAGGGCTATCAGCCCCAGCATTTT CASSHDPGQGYQPQHF
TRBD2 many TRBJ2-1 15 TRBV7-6 TGTGCCAGCAGCTATGCGGGAGGGCCGACTAATGAGCAGTTCTTC CASSYAGGPTNEQFF
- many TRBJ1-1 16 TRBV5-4 TGTGCCAGCAGCTATTTACAGGGCTCGGTGAACACTGAAGCTTTCTTT CASSYLQGSVNTEAFF
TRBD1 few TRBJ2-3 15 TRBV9 TGTGCCAGCAGCGGCTCGACAGGGGTTCTGGATACGCAGTATTTT CASSGSTGVLDTQYF
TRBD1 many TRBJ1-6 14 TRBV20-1 TGCAGTGCTAGAGAACAGGGGGATTGGTCACCCCTCCACTTT CSAREQGDWSPLHF
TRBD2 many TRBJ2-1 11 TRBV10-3 TGTGCCGCCAATACGGGGGGGGGCCAGTTCTTC CAANTGGGQFF
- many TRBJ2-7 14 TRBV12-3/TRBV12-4 TGTGCCAGCAGTTTATCTAGAGGGGCCCCCGAGCAGTACTTC CASSLSRGAPEQYF
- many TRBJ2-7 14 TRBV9 TGTGCCAGCAGCGCGCGACCCAGGACCGACGAGCAGTACTTC CASSARPRTDEQYF
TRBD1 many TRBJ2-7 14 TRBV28 TGTGCCAGCTCGACGGGACAGCGGAGCTACGAGCAGTACTTC CASSTGQRSYEQYF
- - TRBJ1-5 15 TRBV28 TGTGCCAGCAGTTTGGTGTCGGTCGGCAATCAGCCCCAGCATTTT CASSLVSVGNQPQHF